This T cell receptor beta chain was recorded in a study of breast tumors, draining lymph nodes, adjacent tissues. The CDR3 has 15 amino acids. V was pared by 6 bases and J by 0 bases, with 6 bases of the junction left unmatched. The germline V gene encodes CDR1 SQVTM and CDR2 ANQGSEA. TCRdb analysed the multiplex PCR reads with MiXCR anew, one entry per CDR3 protein. The sample lists around 290,000 distinct CDR3 sequences; roughly 30% were seen once. Study findings and constraints: Tumors had less TCR diversity than lymph nodes, more than nontumor tissue. The lymph node origin of tumor T cells was framed as consistent with a hypothesis, not demonstrated.

In this sample, this clonotype turned up once. Its antigen is currently unknown. Breast cancer patients provided tissue from their axillary draining lymph nodes. The source is a female donor with breast cancer. Some clones in this sample may be carry-over from other donors' samples. The chain joins TRBV29-1 to TRBJ1-3; 9 positions agree with TRBD1. The sequencing sample was made of axillary lymph node tissue. The CDR3 nucleotides read TGCAGCGTCGCCGGGACAGGGCCCTCTGGAAACACCATATATTTT. It yields the protein CSVAGTGPSGNTIYF. Drawing the rest from reference TRBV29-1 and TRBJ1-3, the complete variable domain is SAVISQKPSRDICQRGTSLTIQCQVDSQVTMMFWYRQQPGQSLTLIATANQGSEATYESGFVIDKFPISRPNLTFSTLTVSNMSPEDSSIYLCSVAGTGPSGNTIYFGEGSWLTVV.